The 30 T cell receptor beta chains below come from one sample, sequenced in a study of early T cells in non-severe SARS-CoV-2 infection. MiXCR, applied by TCRdb to the 5' RACE reads, yields one record per CDR3 protein. The table has more than 80,000 distinct CDR3 sequences, roughly 15% seen once. Material for sequencing was whole blood. These receptors came from an adult who was a healthcare worker with PCR-confirmed SARS-CoV-2 infection or an uninfected control (not recorded which).

This chain links TRBV5-4 with TRBJ2-1, with 11 bases matching TRBD2. The trim removed 3 bases at V and 5 bases at J, leaving 10 bases unmatched. The CDR3 is 17 residues long. Germline V gene data show CDR1 as SGHNT and CDR2 as YYREEE (reference sequence). CDR3 region: CASSSFIAGGPDNEQFF. The CDR3 coding sequence is TGTGCCAGCAGCTCGTTCATAGCGGGGGGGCCTGACAATGAGCAGTTCTTC.

The chain is built from TRBV28 and TRBJ2-3; possible D gene TRBD1, 6 bases. The CDR3 has 16 amino acids. V was cut by 6 bases and J by 2 bases, with 18 bases left in between. CDR1 is MDHEN, CDR2 SYDVKM, per germline. The CDR3 nucleotides read TGTGCCAGCAGCCCCCTAGACAGGTCCGTCACAGATACGCAGTATTTT. Translated, it gives CASSPLDRSVTDTQYF.

Many counts were recorded for this clonotype. This chain links TRBV11-2 with TRBJ2-5; D call uncertain. V was cut by 5 bases and J by 3 bases, with 10 bases left in between. CDR3 size: 13 residues. Germline-derived CDR1 and CDR2 are SGHAT and FQNNGV. The CDR3 DNA reads TGTGCCAGCAGCCCCCGGGTGGAAGAGACCCAGTACTTC. As protein: CASSPRVEETQYF.

This clonotype was found a few times. This chain uses TRBV27 with TRBJ2-6, with 8 bases that match TRBD2. Germline assignment: CDR1 MNHEY and CDR2 SMNVEV (reference sequence). The junction had 12 bases not matched to a gene; V was cut back by 5 bases and J by 3 bases. This CDR3 contains 18 residues. CDR3 amino acids: CASSERASGLNGANVLTF. CDR3 DNA sequence: TGTGCCAGCAGTGAGAGGGCTAGCGGGCTGAATGGGGCCAACGTCCTGACTTTC.

The chain carries TRBV5-1 and TRBJ2-7; D unresolved. Trimming removed 7 bases at V and 1 base at J, with 15 bases between. The CDR3 loop spans 14 amino acids. Germline-derived CDR1 and CDR2 are SGHRS and YFSETQ. The DNA for the CDR3 is TGCGCCAGCCGCATTTCCGTGGGGTCCTACGAGCAGTACTTC. Its translation: CASRISVGSYEQYF.

This clonotype has only a few counts. At one of its ends the junction is not consistent with the germline gene, which may arise from a read error. This chain uses TRBV2 with TRBJ1-2; a possible D gene is TRBD1 (5 bases). Germline CDR1 is SNHLY and CDR2 is FYNNEI. The CDR3 runs 9 residues. The CDR3 region has the DNA TGTGCCAGCAGTGAACAGGGAGAGTTC. It encodes CASSEQGEF.

This clonotype was recorded many times. This chain joins TRBV20-1 and TRBJ2-3; TRBD2 matches at 7 bases. Germline CDR1 reads DFQATT; CDR2 reads SNEGSKA (reference sequence). The CDR3 loop spans 14 amino acids. V shed 2 bases, J shed 4 bases, and the junction held 6 bases outside the gene matches. In DNA form, the CDR3 reads TGCAGTGCTAGAAGTGCGGGAGTCCCAGATACGCAGTATTTT. This encodes CSARSAGVPDTQYF.

This clonotype was detected only a few times. In nucleotides, the CDR3 is TGTGCCAGCAGCTTGACTAGCGGGGGGCCCCAAGAGACCCAGTACTTC. Encoded protein: CASSLTSGGPQETQYF. V and J are TRBV7-2 and TRBJ2-5, with TRBD2 identical over 13 bases. V was pared by 3 bases and J by 1 base, with 2 bases of the junction left unmatched. CDR3 length equals 16 residues. The germline V gene has CDR1 SGHTA and CDR2 FQGNSA.

V gene TRBV20-1 combines with J gene TRBJ2-7, with D tentatively TRBD1 (5 bases). The germline V and J ends were trimmed by 0 bases and 2 bases, with 14 bases remaining between them. The V gene's germline CDR1 is DFQATT and CDR2 SNEGSKA (reference sequence). This CDR3 spans 15 amino acids. The DNA for the CDR3 is TGCAGTGCTAGAGATCGACAGCACTTCCCCTACGAGCAGTACTTC. Encoded protein: CSARDRQHFPYEQYF.

The chain is built from TRBV28 and TRBJ1-5; the D is unclear. Trimming removed 4 bases from V and 6 bases from J, with 7 bases in between. This CDR3 region has 12 residues. Germline CDR1 and CDR2: MDHEN and SYDVKM. The DNA for the CDR3 is TGTGCCAGCAGTTCATGGGGTCAGCCCCAGCATTTT. Translation gives CASSSWGQPQHF. Filled out from reference TRBV28 and TRBJ1-5, the complete variable domain reads DVKVTQSSRYLVKRTGEKVFLECVQDMDHENMFWYRQDPGLGLRLIYFSYDVKMKEKGDIPEGYSVSREKKERFSLILESASTNQTSMYLCASSSWGQPQHFGDGTRLSIL.

This clonotype occurred a few times. V and J are TRBV29-1 and TRBJ1-1; D gene unclear. Germline assignment: CDR1 SQVTM and CDR2 ANQGSEA. This CDR3 is built from 11 residues. V was clipped by 6 bases and J by 4 bases, with 9 bases between them. CDR3 amino acids: CSVREGTEAFF. The DNA for the CDR3 is TGCAGCGTACGGGAGGGCACTGAAGCTTTCTTT.

This clonotype appeared a few times. The V and J genes are TRBV6-5 and TRBJ2-7; D might be TRBD1 (6 bases). V lost 0 bases, J lost 3 bases, and 9 bases lay in between. Germline-derived CDR1 and CDR2 are MNHEY and SVGAGI. This CDR3 has 14 amino acids. The CDR3 bases are TGTGCCAGCAGTTACTCGGGCAGGGGCTACGAGCAGTACTTC. Translation: CASSYSGRGYEQYF.

The chain combines TRBV10-2 with TRBJ2-2, with TRBD1 as a possible D gene (6 bases). This CDR3 region has 14 residues. Germline V CDR1 and CDR2: WSHSY, SAAADI. V was cut by 8 bases and J by 0 bases, with 10 bases left in between. As DNA, the CDR3 is TGCGCCAGCTCCCGGACAGCGAACACCGGGGAGCTGTTTTTT. Amino acids: CASSRTANTGELFF.

This clonotype has a handful of counts. V gene TRBV11-2 combines with J gene TRBJ2-1; 13 nucleotides align to TRBD2. V gave up 5 bases and J gave up 4 bases; unmatched junction bases: 2. From germline, CDR1 is SGHAT and CDR2 FQNNGV. This CDR3 contains 15 residues. CDR3 residues: CASSGLAGAYNEQFF. The CDR3 bases are TGTGCCAGCAGCGGACTAGCGGGAGCTTACAATGAGCAGTTCTTC.

This clonotype is judged medium-sized. Germline and junction disagree at one end, which may indicate a read error. The V gene is TRBV4-2, the J gene TRBJ2-2; 10 bases align to TRBD2. This CDR3 has 15 amino acids. Germline V gives CDR1 LGHNA, CDR2 YNFKEQ. The CDR3 loop is CASSQGSGGAGELFF. As DNA, the CDR3 is TGTGCCAGCAGTCAAGGAAGCGGGGGGGCCGGGGAGCTGTTTTTT.

This clonotype was recorded a few times. V usage is TRBV9 and J usage is TRBJ1-4; the D is unclear. V gave up 3 bases and J gave up 8 bases, with 8 bases separating them. Looked up from germline, CDR1 is SGDLS and CDR2 is YYNGEE. The length of the CDR3 is 12 residues. The CDR3 loop is CASSALGEKLFF. In DNA, the CDR3 is TGTGCCAGCAGCGCGTTAGGGGAAAAACTGTTTTTT. Full variable domain (missing parts from reference TRBV9 and TRBJ1-4): DSGVTQTPKHLITATGQRVTLRCSPRSGDLSVYWYQQSLDQGLQFLIQYYNGEERAKGNILERFSAQQFPDLHSELNLSSLELGDSALYFCASSALGEKLFFGSGTQLSVL.

This clonotype was counted at least ten times. The V and J genes are TRBV7-2 and TRBJ2-7, with TRBD1 matching over 7 bases. The CDR3 contains 15 residues. The junction had 4 bases not matched to a gene; V was cut back by 0 bases and J by 2 bases. Looked up from germline, CDR1 is SGHTA and CDR2 is FQGNSA. Written as DNA, the CDR3 is TGTGCCAGCAGCTTAGCGATGGGACAGACCTACGAGCAGTACTTC. It yields the protein CASSLAMGQTYEQYF.

This clonotype has more than one count but fewer than ten. The rearrangement uses TRBV12-3 or TRBV12-4 and TRBJ1-5; D may be TRBD1 (5 bases). Trimming cost V 4 bases and J 5 bases, with 15 bases left between them. The CDR3 is 15 residues long. In DNA, the CDR3 is TGTGCCAGCAGTTCCAACGACAGAGGAGATCAGCCCCAGCATTTT. This sequence encodes CASSSNDRGDQPQHF.

This rearrangement joins TRBV11-2 to TRBJ2-4, with TRBD1 matching over 7 bases. Germline V CDR1 and CDR2: SGHAT, FQNNGV. The CDR3 contains 15 residues. Losses at the gene ends were 6 bases for V and 8 bases for J; bases not matched to a gene: 13. As DNA, the CDR3 is TGTGCCAGCAGAAGCCTAAGACAGGGCCTAGACATTCAGTACTTC. This encodes CASRSLRQGLDIQYF.

The rearrangement uses TRBV20-1 and TRBJ2-7; a possible D gene is TRBD2 (6 bases). From germline, CDR1 is DFQATT and CDR2 SNEGSKA (reference sequence). The CDR3 sequence is 15 residues long. V dropped 6 bases and J dropped 3 bases, with 21 bases sitting between them. The CDR3 DNA is TGCAGTGCCAAACCCAACCAGGAGGGTTTCTACGAGCAGTACTTC. Protein sequence: CSAKPNQEGFYEQYF.

V gene TRBV7-2 combines with J gene TRBJ2-5; D remains unclear. Trimming cost V 1 base and J 5 bases, with 11 bases left between them. The germline V gene has CDR1 SGHTA and CDR2 FQGNSA. This CDR3 spans 14 amino acids. The CDR3 loop reads CASSLEYTEETQYF. In DNA form, the CDR3 reads TGTGCCAGCAGCTTAGAGTATACTGAGGAGACCCAGTACTTC. The variable domain in full, completed from reference TRBV7-2 and TRBJ2-5, reads GAGVSQSPSNKVTEKGKDVELRCDPISGHTALYWYRQSLGQGLEFLIYFQGNSAPDKSGLPSDRFSAERTGGSVSTLTIQRTQQEDSAVYLCASSLEYTEETQYFGPGTRLLVL.

The CDR3 sequence is CSVDDSYEQYF. The CDR3 DNA follows: TGCAGCGTTGACGACAGCTACGAGCAGTACTTC. The rearrangement uses TRBV29-1 and TRBJ2-7; TRBD1 might be the D (5 bases). Germline loops: CDR1 SQVTM, CDR2 ANQGSEA. The CDR3 is 11 amino acids. Trimming took 3 bases from V and 3 from J, leaving 6 bases between them.

The V and J genes are TRBV11-1 and TRBJ2-5; D is possibly TRBD1 or TRBD2 (7 bases each). V shed 4 bases and J shed 6 bases, with 12 bases lying between them. Germline assignment: CDR1 SGHAT and CDR2 FQDESV (reference sequence). CDR3 size: 13 residues. CDR3 sequence reads: CASSWQGGQTQYF. CDR3 nucleotide sequence: TGTGCCAGCAGCTGGCAGGGGGGGCAGACCCAGTACTTC.

The V and J genes are TRBV11-3 and TRBJ2-7, with D uncertain. V was pared by 1 base and J by 1 base, with 5 bases between. The CDR3 extends over 13 amino acids. The germline V gene encodes CDR1 SGHNT and CDR2 YENEEA. The CDR3 DNA sequence: TGTGCCAGCAGCTTAGGTGTATCCTACGAGCAGTACTTC. Protein product: CASSLGVSYEQYF.

This clonotype was counted a few times. The gene calls are TRBV4-2 and TRBJ1-2, with 9 nucleotides matching TRBD1. In germline, CDR1 is LGHNA, CDR2 YNFKEQ. This CDR3 contains 15 residues. J lost 8 bases, V lost 4 bases, and 11 bases had no gene match. This chain's CDR3 is CASSPNPGQGKGYTF. Here the CDR3 DNA reads TGTGCCAGCAGCCCTAATCCGGGACAGGGTAAAGGCTACACCTTC.

The chain couples TRBV7-9 to TRBJ1-2, with TRBD1 identical over 7 bases. The CDR3 is made up of 14 amino acids. Germline V lookup: CDR1 SEHNR, CDR2 FQNEAQ (reference sequence). The junction had 9 bases not matched to a gene; V was cut back by 4 bases and J by 7 bases. CDR3 in DNA: TGTGCCAGCAGCTCCCTTGACAGGGTGAGTGGCTACACCTTC. This gives the protein CASSSLDRVSGYTF.

The sample holds a few counts of this clonotype. This rearrangement joins TRBV20-1 to TRBJ1-1; D unresolved. The V and J ends lost 5 bases and 3 bases respectively, with 10 bases between them. CDR3 size: 12 residues. The germline V gene has CDR1 DFQATT and CDR2 SNEGSKA (reference sequence). DNA of the CDR3: TGCAGTGCTCCCCTGGGAGACACTGAAGCTTTCTTT. Protein product: CSAPLGDTEAFF.

This clonotype was detected only a few times. The chain joins TRBV12-5 to TRBJ1-1; TRBD1 is a possible D gene (5 bases). Germline CDR1 reads LGHNT; CDR2 reads FRNRAP. CDR3 size: 12 residues. Trimming took 6 bases from V and 1 from J, leaving 6 bases between them. CDR3 sequence: CASGQANTEAFF. CDR3 nucleotides: TGTGCTAGTGGACAGGCGAACACTGAAGCTTTCTTT.

To note about this clonotype: A junction end diverges from the germline sequence, so it may reflect a read error. The J gene is TRBJ2-7, the V gene TRBV5-8; no definite D call. Germline assignment: CDR1 SGHTS and CDR2 YDEGEE. This CDR3 contains 12 residues. The CDR3 DNA reads as TGTGCCAGCAGCCCCAGCACCTACCGTGGGGACTTC. The encoded protein is CASSPSTYRGDF. The whole variable domain, filled in from reference TRBV5-8 and TRBJ2-7, reads EAGVTQSPTHLIKTRGQQATLRCSPISGHTSVYWYQQALGLGLQFLLWYDEGEERNRGNFPPRFSGRQFPNYSSELNVNALELEDSALYLCASSPSTYRGDFGPGTRLTVT.

This chain joins TRBV28 and TRBJ1-2; a possible D gene is TRBD1 (5 bases). Trimming removed 8 bases from V and 14 bases from J, with 18 bases in between. This CDR3 has 11 residues. CDR1 is MDHEN, CDR2 SYDVKM, per germline. The CDR3 reads CASARGVGETF. The CDR3 DNA is TGTGCCAGCGCTAGGGGCGTTGGGGAAACCTTC.